One sample yielded the 20 T cell receptor beta chains listed below, sequenced in a study of cytomegalovirus exposure and HLA in healthy donors. PCR was performed using 60 Vbeta and 13 Jbeta primers. Profiled with immunoSEQ multiplex PCR; TCRdb holds only in-frame clones, not every one. The table lists 65,000 to 90,000 clones, 60% to 85% of them singletons. Sequenced sample: PBMCs. The receptors were sampled from a man between 70 and 80 years old in good health and CMV-seronegative.

The rearrangement uses TRBV29-1 and TRBJ1-2; 11 bases align to TRBD1. V lost 0 bases to trimming and J lost 7 bases; unmatched junction nucleotides: 4. The CDR3 has 14 amino acids. Germline V gives CDR1 SQVTM, CDR2 ANQGSEA. CDR3 loop: CSVEETGTGGGYTF. Written as DNA, the CDR3 is TGCAGCGTTGAAGAGACCGGGACAGGGGGTGGCTACACCTTC.

The chain uses TRBV19 and TRBJ2-3; D might be TRBD2 (6 bases). Germline V CDR1 and CDR2: LNHDA, SQIVND (reference sequence). V was clipped by 8 bases and J by 4 bases, with 7 bases between them. The CDR3 is 11 amino acids. This chain's CDR3 is CASGEADTQYF. In nucleotides, the CDR3 is TGTGCCAGTGGGGAGGCAGATACGCAGTATTTT.

The genes are TRBV28 and TRBJ1-4; D gene unclear. The V gene lost 7 bases and the J gene lost 12 bases, with 18 bases spanning the gap. The CDR3 length is 13 residues. Germline V gene lookup returns CDR1 MDHEN and CDR2 SYDVKM. The CDR3 DNA reads as TGTGCCAGCAATAGGAGGGCCTTGGGAGAACTGTTTTTT. Amino acids: CASNRRALGELFF. The full variable domain, completed using reference TRBV28 and TRBJ1-4, is DVKVTQSSRYLVKRTGEKVFLECVQDMDHENMFWYRQDPGLGLRLIYFSYDVKMKEKGDIPEGYSVSREKKERFSLILESASTNQTSMYLCASNRRALGELFFGSGTQLSVL.

The gene calls are TRBV19 and TRBJ1-1, with D possibly matching TRBD1 (5 bases). The length of the CDR3 is 12 residues. The germline V gene encodes CDR1 LNHDA and CDR2 SQIVND (reference sequence). Trimming took 6 bases from V and 1 from J, leaving 6 bases between them. This chain's CDR3 is CASRGGNTEAFF. Here the CDR3 DNA reads TGTGCCAGTAGGGGGGGGAACACTGAAGCTTTCTTT.

The genes are TRBV19 and TRBJ2-7, with D hard to call. V was cut by 0 bases and J by 3 bases, with 9 bases left in between. The CDR3 runs to 14 residues. Looked up from germline, CDR1 is LNHDA and CDR2 is SQIVND (reference sequence). This CDR3 is CASSIDFVSYEQYF. The CDR3, as DNA: TGTGCCAGTAGTATAGATTTCGTCAGCTACGAGCAGTACTTC.

J is TRBJ1-1 and V is TRBV7-2; possible D gene TRBD1, 5 bases. Per germline, CDR1 SGHTA and CDR2 FQGNSA. The CDR3 is 14 residues long. Trimming cost V 3 bases and J 5 bases, with 13 bases left between them. Here the CDR3 reads CASSLQGARTEAFF. CDR3 nucleotides: TGTGCCAGCAGCTTGCAGGGTGCGAGAACTGAAGCTTTCTTT.

The chain recombines TRBV7-9 with TRBJ1-2, with 12 bases identical to TRBD1. The germline V gene encodes CDR1 SEHNR and CDR2 FQNEAQ (reference sequence). This CDR3 has 15 amino acids. V trimming: 10 bases; J trimming: 4 bases; junction bases outside the gene matches: 10. This chain's CDR3 is CATYRPGQGAYGYTF. For the CDR3, the DNA is TGTGCCACCTACCGCCCGGGACAGGGGGCCTATGGCTACACCTTC.

This clone was seen more than once but under ten times. The chain has TRBV5-6 and TRBJ1-1; D call uncertain. CDR3 length equals 13 residues. The germline V gene encodes CDR1 SGHDT and CDR2 YYEEEE. With 0 bases removed from V and 1 base from J, the gap between germline ends came to 4 bases. The DNA for the CDR3 is TGTGCCAGCAGCTTGGACAAGAACACTGAAGCTTTCTTT. Translation: CASSLDKNTEAFF.

The chain has TRBV18 and TRBJ1-3; no clear D. Trimming took off 2 bases at V and 2 bases at J, with 4 bases between the two ends. The CDR3 is 13 residues long. The germline CDR1 and CDR2 sequences are KGHSH and LQKENI. As DNA, the CDR3 is TGTGCCAGCTCACCAGGAGCTGGAAACACCATATATTTT. It encodes CASSPGAGNTIYF.

This clone appeared a single time. The chain uses TRBV29-1 and TRBJ2-7; possible D gene TRBD2, 5 bases. Deletions cut 7 bases from V and 6 bases from J, with 13 bases between. CDR1 and CDR2 from the germline V gene are SQVTM and ANQGSEA. There are 11 residues in the CDR3. CDR3 sequence reads: CSAGAGGEQYF. CDR3 nucleotides: TGCAGCGCCGGTGCTGGAGGCGAGCAGTACTTC.

The chain carries TRBV7-8 and TRBJ2-7, with D hard to call. With 2 bases removed from V and 2 bases from J, the gap between germline ends came to 22 bases. CDR3 length equals 18 residues. Germline assignment: CDR1 SGHVS and CDR2 FQNEAQ. CDR3 sequence reads: CASSLQVRFRNRPYEQYF. CDR3 nucleotide sequence: TGTGCCAGCAGCTTACAGGTCAGGTTCAGAAACCGCCCCTACGAGCAGTACTTC.

The V call is TRBV7-2, the J call TRBJ2-2, with a possible D match to TRBD1 (6 bases). CDR1 SGHTA and CDR2 FQGNSA come from the germline V gene. V lost 5 bases and J 7 bases, leaving 14 bases between the germline ends. The CDR3 covers 14 residues. In nucleotides, the CDR3 is TGTGCCAGCAGCGGGAGCAGGGGTATCGGGGAGCTGTTTTTT. Translation gives CASSGSRGIGELFF.

The chain links TRBV7-2 to TRBJ2-3; a possible D gene is TRBD2 (5 bases). Trimming stripped 5 bases from V and 2 bases from J, with 17 bases between. The CDR3 contains 16 residues. Per the germline V gene, CDR1 is SGHTA and CDR2 is FQGNSA. The DNA of the CDR3 is TGTGCCAGCAGCCTCACAACCGGGATCTCCACAGATACGCAGTATTTT. Protein: CASSLTTGISTDTQYF.

The V and J genes are TRBV11-2 and TRBJ1-1; tentatively, D is TRBD1 (6 bases). The V gene lost 1 base and the J gene lost 7 bases, with 19 bases spanning the gap. Germline V lookup: CDR1 SGHAT, CDR2 FQNNGV. This CDR3 comprises 16 residues. This CDR3 is CASSLAIGNRDDEAFF. In DNA, the CDR3 is TGTGCCAGCAGCTTAGCTATAGGGAACAGGGATGATGAAGCTTTCTTT.

The chain recombines TRBV21-1 with TRBJ2-1; the table's D call of TRBD2 was not tested on the DNA. TRBV21-1 is classified as a pseudogene. There are 16 residues in the CDR3. CDR3 nucleotides: TGTGCCAGCAGGTTACGACGCCGGGACTTAAACAATGAGCAGTTCTTC. Residues: CASRLRRRDLNNEQFF.

The chain is built from TRBV7-2 and TRBJ2-7, with 8 bases aligning to TRBD2. The CDR3 sequence is 15 residues long. Per the germline V gene, CDR1 is SGHTA and CDR2 is FQGNSA. The V and J ends lost 5 bases and 6 bases, in that order; junction bases with no gene match: 12. The CDR3 nucleotides read TGTGCCAGCAGCCCCATTGGGGCGGGGGGCACCGAGCAGTACTTC. Its protein product is CASSPIGAGGTEQYF.

The chain uses TRBV7-8 and TRBJ1-2, with no clear D. The CDR3 is made up of 14 amino acids. Between the trimmed V and J ends, which lost 3 bases and 6 bases, there was a span of 14 bases. Germline lookup yields CDR1 SGHVS and CDR2 FQNEAQ. The CDR3 reads CASSLEEQGHGYTF. For the CDR3, the DNA is TGTGCCAGCAGCTTGGAGGAGCAAGGGCATGGCTACACCTTC.

The chain combines TRBV6-1 with TRBJ1-2, with D hard to call. The germline V gene encodes CDR1 MNHNS and CDR2 SASEGT. V lost 6 bases, J lost 2 bases, and 13 bases lay in between. This CDR3 spans 14 amino acids. CDR3 sequence reads: CASSHPRGNYGYTF. The CDR3 bases are TGTGCCAGCAGCCACCCCCGAGGGAACTATGGCTACACCTTC.

This clone is categorized as medium-sized (0.01 to 0.1%). The chain uses TRBV14 and TRBJ2-3, with a possible D match to TRBD2 (6 bases). This CDR3 region has 16 residues. Trimming removed 5 bases from V and 2 bases from J, with 17 bases in between. Per germline, CDR1 SGHDN and CDR2 FVKESK. CDR3 sequence reads: CASSSEWGLYTDTQYF. CDR3 bases: TGTGCCAGCAGCTCCGAATGGGGACTTTACACAGATACGCAGTATTTT.

The DNA of the CDR3 is TGTGCCAGCAGCTTAAGCGGCCACCAAGAGACCCAGTACTTC. Translation: CASSLSGHQETQYF. The chain links TRBV7-2 to TRBJ2-5; perhaps TRBD2 as D (5 bases). The CDR3 covers 14 residues. Trimming shortened V by 2 bases and J by 0 bases, and 7 bases separated the two germline ends. Germline V gene sequence: CDR1 SGHTA, CDR2 FQGNSA.